This T cell receptor (beta chain) appears in the sequencing data of a study of response to subunit inactivated influenza vaccine. Points from the study as a whole: The study's authors posited that every seasonal influenza vaccination enlists few new T cells.

Note on this clonotype: Its cognate antigen is unknown.

One entry per CDR3 protein results from TCRdb running MiXCR on the RT-PCR reads. The table lists 550,000 to 800,000 distinct CDR3 sequences, 15% to 19% of them singletons. Germline V gene lookup returns CDR1 DFQATT and CDR2 SNEGSKA (reference sequence). This CDR3 has 12 residues. The TCR comes from a man aged 45-65 years who received an inactivated influenza vaccine. This sample comprised PBMCs from blood, obtained 11 to 12 days after vaccination. The chain carries TRBV20-1 and TRBJ2-1, with a possible D match to TRBD1 (5 bases). CDR3 DNA: TGCAGCGCCGGCCAGGGCGACAATGAGCAGTTCTTC. As protein: CSAGQGDNEQFF.